This is a list of T cell receptor beta chains from one sample in a study of OX40 agonist ivuxolimab in advanced cancers. Measured with immunoSEQ multiplex PCR; TCRdb has only the in-frame clones, and not every one. The data hold about 46,000 clones, with about 86% observed a single time. The specimen was CD4+ or CD8+ T cells sorted from blood, collected in a trial of the OX40 agonist ivuxolimab. These receptors were collected from an adult with an advanced solid tumor such as melanoma, head and neck, liver or kidney cancer. Both conserved end residues are part of each CDR3. Fields, in order: D gene, J gene, V gene, clone size, CDR3 length, CDR3 DNA, CDR3 protein. A D gene is named only where the DNA matches it firmly. Part of the rows lack a size; the others show once, few, many or a class for expanded clones.

D: TRBD2
J: TRBJ2-7
V: TRBV7-8
size: NA
length: 15
DNA: TGTGCCAGCAGCTTAACACCGGGGGGAACCTACGAGCAGTACTTC
CDR3: CASSLTPGGTYEQYF

D: TRBD2
J: TRBJ2-4
V: TRBV29-1
size: NA
length: 13
DNA: TGCAGCGTTGGGCCAGGTCCGGGGGGCATTCAGTACTTC
CDR3: CSVGPGPGGIQYF

D: NA
J: TRBJ1-5
V: TRBV6-5
size: NA
length: 13
DNA: TGTGCCAGCAGCGAACAGGGTAATCAGCCCCAGCATTTT
CDR3: CASSEQGNQPQHF

D: NA
J: TRBJ2-3
V: TRBV7-9
size: once
length: 16
DNA: TGTGCCAGCAGCCCCGATAGGAGGGCCAGCGCAGATACGCAGTATTTT
CDR3: CASSPDRRASADTQYF

D: NA
J: TRBJ2-1
V: TRBV7-2
size: NA
length: 16
DNA: TGTGCCAGCAGCTTAGGTGGCCTCATCTCCTACAATGAGCAGTTCTTC
CDR3: CASSLGGLISYNEQFF

D: TRBD1
J: TRBJ1-2
V: TRBV7-3
size: NA
length: 14
DNA: TGTGCCAGCAGCTTAACCCGGGACAGCTATGGCTACACCTTC
CDR3: CASSLTRDSYGYTF

D: NA
J: TRBJ2-4
V: TRBV7-2
size: NA
length: 14
DNA: TGTGCCAGCAGCCCCAATCGCAGGGAGAACATTCAGTACTTC
CDR3: CASSPNRRENIQYF

D: TRBD1
J: TRBJ2-4
V: TRBV19
size: NA
length: 15
DNA: TGTGCCAGTAGTACCGACAGGGCTATTAGAAACATTCAGTACTTC
CDR3: CASSTDRAIRNIQYF

D: NA
J: TRBJ1-4
V: TRBV27
size: NA
length: 14
DNA: TGTGCCAGCAGTCCCCGGGGGGAACGGGAAAAACTGTTTTTT
CDR3: CASSPRGEREKLFF

D: TRBD1
J: TRBJ2-2
V: TRBV15
size: NA
length: 15
DNA: TGTGCCACCAGAAGAGACAGGGCGAACACCGGGGAGCTGTTTTTT
CDR3: CATRRDRANTGELFF

D: TRBD1
J: TRBJ2-1
V: TRBV6-1
size: NA
length: 18
DNA: TGTGCCAGCAGTGCCACAAACACCGGGACAGGGGTGTACAATGAGCAGTTCTTC
CDR3: CASSATNTGTGVYNEQFF

D: TRBD2
J: TRBJ2-3
V: TRBV5-1
size: NA
length: 14
DNA: TGCGCCAGCCGACCTAGCGGGGCCTTTGGAACGCAGTATTTT
CDR3: CASRPSGAFGTQYF

D: TRBD1
J: TRBJ1-2
V: TRBV9
size: NA
length: 14
DNA: TGTGCCAGCAGAGACGAGGACAGGATAGTAGGCTACACCTTC
CDR3: CASRDEDRIVGYTF

D: NA
J: TRBJ2-7
V: TRBV5-6
size: NA
length: 14
DNA: TGTGCCAGCAGCTTGGTTAATGAGGTCTACGAGCAGTACTTC
CDR3: CASSLVNEVYEQYF

D: TRBD2
J: TRBJ2-1
V: TRBV4-2
size: NA
length: 19
DNA: TGTGCCAGCAGCCAAGTGGTTGAGGGGACTAGCGGGGGGTTTAGTGAGCAGTTCTTC
CDR3: CASSQVVEGTSGGFSEQFF

D: TRBD1
J: TRBJ1-2
V: TRBV2
size: NA
length: 14
DNA: TGTGCCCGATCCCGGGACAGGGGCCTGTATGGCTACACCTTC
CDR3: CARSRDRGLYGYTF

D: NA
J: TRBJ1-4
V: TRBV11-2
size: NA
length: 14
DNA: TGTGCCAGCAGCTCTGGGACGGGTAATGAAAAACTGTTTTTT
CDR3: CASSSGTGNEKLFF

D: NA
J: TRBJ2-7
V: TRBV18
size: few
length: 14
DNA: TGTGCCAGCTCACCAAAGGCGGGGGCTCGGGAGCAGTACTTC
CDR3: CASSPKAGAREQYF

D: NA
J: TRBJ2-2
V: TRBV7-8
size: NA
length: 17
DNA: TGTGCCAGCAGTTACAGGCCCGTCGGGATAGGAACCGGGGAGCTGTTTTTT
CDR3: CASSYRPVGIGTGELFF

D: NA
J: TRBJ2-3
V: TRBV5-6
size: NA
length: 16
DNA: TGTGCCAGCAGCTTTTGGACACTCACAAGCACAGATACGCAGTATTTT
CDR3: CASSFWTLTSTDTQYF

D: NA
J: TRBJ1-6
V: TRBV5-1
size: few
length: 15
DNA: TGCGCCAGCAGCTTGGTCGGGGGGCCGGGTTCACCCCTCCACTTT
CDR3: CASSLVGGPGSPLHF

D: NA
J: TRBJ2-1
V: TRBV4-2
size: NA
length: 16
DNA: TGTGCCAGCAGCCAAGAAGCCACCCCCTCCTACAATGAGCAGTTCTTC
CDR3: CASSQEATPSYNEQFF

D: NA
J: TRBJ2-4
V: TRBV10-3
size: few
length: 12
DNA: TGTGCCATCAGTGACACAGGGAGTTATCAGTACTTC
CDR3: CAISDTGSYQYF

D: TRBD1
J: TRBJ2-2
V: TRBV5-4
size: NA
length: 16
DNA: TGTGCCAGCAGCCGAGGACAGGGGACGAACACCGGGGAGCTGTTTTTT
CDR3: CASSRGQGTNTGELFF

D: TRBD1
J: TRBJ1-3
V: TRBV6-1
size: NA
length: 13
DNA: TGTGCCAGCAGCCCGGGACAGGGAAACACCATATATTTT
CDR3: CASSPGQGNTIYF

D: NA
J: TRBJ1-5
V: TRBV6-6
size: NA
length: 15
DNA: TGTGCCAGCAGTTACTCGGGAGACAGAAATCAGCCCCAGCATTTT
CDR3: CASSYSGDRNQPQHF

D: NA
J: TRBJ2-4
V: TRBV4-1
size: few
length: 19
DNA: TGCGCCAGCAGCCAAGATGCCGCCTCGGGACTCTGGGCCAAAAACATTCAGTACTTC
CDR3: CASSQDAASGLWAKNIQYF

D: TRBD1
J: TRBJ2-3
V: TRBV7-9
size: NA
length: 15
DNA: TGTGCCAGCAGCTTAGGGGACAGCCCCACAGATACGCAGTATTTT
CDR3: CASSLGDSPTDTQYF

D: NA
J: TRBJ2-7
V: TRBV2
size: NA
length: 11
DNA: TGTGCCAGCCGTTATGGAAACGAGCAGTACTTC
CDR3: CASRYGNEQYF

D: NA
J: TRBJ1-3
V: TRBV5-5
size: NA
length: 14
DNA: TGTGCCAGCAGCTTGGGGGTCTCTGGAAACACCATATATTTT
CDR3: CASSLGVSGNTIYF

D: TRBD1
J: TRBJ2-7
V: TRBV10-2
size: NA
length: 14
DNA: TGCGCCAGCAGACCGGGACAGGGCCCCTACGAGCAGTACTTC
CDR3: CASRPGQGPYEQYF

D: TRBD1
J: TRBJ1-3
V: TRBV18
size: once
length: 16
DNA: TGTGCCAGCTCAACTCGACAGGGGGACCCTGGAAACACCATATATTTT
CDR3: CASSTRQGDPGNTIYF

D: NA
J: TRBJ2-7
V: TRBV4-1
size: NA
length: 14
DNA: TGCGCCAGTAGCAGGGACTCCCAAATCTCCGAGCAGTACTTC
CDR3: CASSRDSQISEQYF

D: NA
J: TRBJ2-5
V: TRBV5-1
size: NA
length: 12
DNA: TGCGCCAGCAGCTTGATATCCGAGACCCAGTACTTC
CDR3: CASSLISETQYF

D: NA
J: TRBJ1-2
V: TRBV5-4
size: NA
length: 15
DNA: TGTGCCAGCAGCCAAGGTACAGGGTATAACTATGGCTACACCTTC
CDR3: CASSQGTGYNYGYTF

D: NA
J: TRBJ2-1
V: TRBV7-7
size: NA
length: 15
DNA: TGTGCCAGCAGCTTAGGGGAAGGGGGATACAATGAGCAGTTCTTC
CDR3: CASSLGEGGYNEQFF

D: NA
J: TRBJ2-3
V: TRBV21-1
size: NA
length: 19
DNA: TGTGCCAGCAGCAAAGCGGGAAGGGAGGGAATCCGCAGCACAGATACGCAGTATTTT
CDR3: CASSKAGREGIRSTDTQYF

D: NA
J: TRBJ1-2
V: TRBV5-1
size: few
length: 15
DNA: TGCGCCAGCAGCTTGGGACTCCACGGATATTATGGCTACACCTTC
CDR3: CASSLGLHGYYGYTF

D: NA
J: TRBJ2-2
V: TRBV29-1
size: NA
length: 16
DNA: TGCAGCGCCACCCCTCCCGGGAAAATGAACACCGGGGAGCTGTTTTTT
CDR3: CSATPPGKMNTGELFF

D: NA
J: TRBJ1-3
V: TRBV7-2
size: NA
length: 13
DNA: TGTGCCAGCAGCTCGACAGTCCGAAACACCATATATTTT
CDR3: CASSSTVRNTIYF

D: NA
J: TRBJ2-3
V: TRBV7-2
size: NA
length: 12
DNA: TGTGCCAGCATGCGGGGAACAGATACGCAGTATTTT
CDR3: CASMRGTDTQYF

D: NA
J: TRBJ1-3
V: TRBV5-5
size: NA
length: 14
DNA: TGTGCCAGCAGCTTGACGGACGCTGGAAACACCATATATTTT
CDR3: CASSLTDAGNTIYF

D: NA
J: TRBJ1-4
V: TRBV7-9
size: NA
length: 17
DNA: TGTGCCAGCAGCTTCACCGCTGGGGGCCGCGGAAATGAAAAACTGTTTTTT
CDR3: CASSFTAGGRGNEKLFF

D: NA
J: TRBJ2-7
V: TRBV2
size: NA
length: 15
DNA: TGTGCCAGCAGTGAACGGCGACACAGCCTCTACGAGCAGTACTTC
CDR3: CASSERRHSLYEQYF

D: NA
J: TRBJ2-3
V: TRBV10-3
size: once
length: 14
DNA: TGTGCCATCAATAGCAGAGAAGGCACAGATACGCAGTATTTT
CDR3: CAINSREGTDTQYF

D: TRBD2
J: TRBJ2-4
V: TRBV6-6
size: NA
length: 14
DNA: TGTGCCAGCATGGGGAGGGGTGACAAAAACATTCAGTACTTC
CDR3: CASMGRGDKNIQYF

D: TRBD2
J: TRBJ2-1
V: TRBV5-1
size: NA
length: 16
DNA: TGCGCCAGCAGCTTGACTAGCGGGGCCTCCTACAATGAGCAGTTCTTC
CDR3: CASSLTSGASYNEQFF